One sample yielded the 32 T cell receptor beta chains listed below, sequenced in a study of T cells in Graves' hyperthyroidism and ophthalmopathy. Regions amplified from RNA transcripts were the TCR beta CDR3 regions. A first-round RT-PCR of the TCR CDR3 used the HTBI primer set. MiXCR, applied by TCRdb to the multiplex PCR reads, yields one record per CDR3 protein. The table lists about 840,000 distinct CDR3 sequences, over 35% of them singletons. Sequencing was carried out using blood. These receptor sequences come from a man between 18 and 29 years old with Graves' hyperthyroidism.

This chain links TRBV20-1 with TRBJ2-7; 11 bases are a match to TRBD1. The trim removed 6 bases at V and 7 bases at J, leaving 8 bases unmatched. The germline CDR1 and CDR2 sequences are DFQATT and SNEGSKA (reference sequence). This CDR3 has 13 amino acids. CDR3 bases: TGCAGTGCAGATGGACAGGGGGCTTGGGAGCAGTACTTC. This gives the protein CSADGQGAWEQYF.

Note on this clonotype: One base away lies a much larger clone, so this may be a sequencing read error. The gene calls are TRBV20-1 and TRBJ1-2, with D perhaps matching TRBD1 (6 bases). The CDR3 is made up of 14 amino acids. Trimming stripped 6 bases from V and 4 bases from J, with 18 bases between. Germline assignment: CDR1 DFQATT and CDR2 SNEGSKA (reference sequence). DNA for the CDR3: TGCAGTGCGCCCGGGACACATGGGGGCTATGGCTACACCTTC. It specifies CSAPGTHGGYGYTF.

V and J are TRBV20-1 and TRBJ1-1, with D possibly matching TRBD1 (6 bases). With 0 bases removed from V and 3 bases from J, the gap between germline ends came to 14 bases. Germline CDR1 is DFQATT and CDR2 is SNEGSKA (reference sequence). The CDR3 is 15 amino acids. DNA for the CDR3: TGCAGTGCTAGAGATCCGAGGGGGTGGGACACTGAAGCTTTCTTT. It yields the protein CSARDPRGWDTEAFF.

This clonotype appeared many times. This sequence joins TRBV20-1 and TRBJ1-6; 7 nucleotides align to TRBD1. The germline V gene has CDR1 DFQATT and CDR2 SNEGSKA (reference sequence). The CDR3 extends over 14 amino acids. The junction had 11 bases not matched to a gene; V was cut back by 6 bases and J by 9 bases. CDR3 region: CSANRQGLGSPLHF. CDR3 coding DNA: TGCAGTGCCAACCGACAGGGATTGGGTTCACCCCTCCACTTT.

This clonotype was found many times. The chain combines TRBV7-8 with TRBJ2-5, with unresolved D. Germline values: CDR1 SGHVS, CDR2 FQNEAQ. V lost 5 bases, J lost 2 bases, and 12 bases lay in between. This CDR3 has 14 amino acids. The CDR3 DNA follows: TGTGCCAGCAGCACTGGGGTTGTTCAAGAGACCCAGTACTTC. Translation: CASSTGVVQETQYF. Variable domain in full (rest from reference TRBV7-8 and TRBJ2-5): GAGVSQSPRYKVAKRGQDVALRCDPISGHVSLFWYQQALGQGPEFLTYFQNEAQLDKSGLPSDRFFAERPEGSVSTLKIQRTQQEDSAVYLCASSTGVVQETQYFGPGTRLLVL.

The chain carries TRBV7-2 and TRBJ1-1; 10 nucleotides agree with TRBD1. After removal of 5 bases from V and 0 bases from J, the junction contained 6 bases not matched to a gene. The CDR3 is 16 residues long. The germline V gene has CDR1 SGHTA and CDR2 FQGNSA. The CDR3 here is CASSANDRGLNTEAFF. CDR3 coding DNA: TGTGCCAGCAGCGCTAACGACAGGGGGCTGAACACTGAAGCTTTCTTT.

A few counts support this clonotype. The J gene is TRBJ2-5, the V gene TRBV2; 10 nucleotides match TRBD1. CDR1 is SNHLY and CDR2 is FYNNEI in the germline V gene. CDR3 length: 14 residues. V trimming: 10 bases; J trimming: 5 bases; junction bases outside the gene matches: 10. The CDR3 is CANFPGQGSETQYF. The CDR3 region has the DNA TGTGCCAACTTTCCGGGACAGGGGAGCGAGACCCAGTACTTC.

About this clonotype itself: The junction departs from germline at one end; a sequencing error may be responsible. The chain carries TRBV2 and TRBJ1-1; D is uncertain. Germline V gene sequence: CDR1 SNHLY, CDR2 FYNNEI. The CDR3 has 11 residues. CDR3 coding DNA: TGTGCCAGCACGATGAACACTGAAGCTTTGTTT. Translated: CASTMNTEALF.

Only a few counts were recorded for this clonotype. The J gene is TRBJ1-1, the V gene TRBV6-5, with D perhaps TRBD1 (5 bases). V lost 4 bases and J 6 bases, leaving 9 bases between the germline ends. Germline values: CDR1 MNHEY, CDR2 SVGAGI. CDR3 length: 12 residues. The CDR3 loop reads CASSSGLPEAFF. The CDR3 bases are TGTGCCAGCAGTTCAGGGTTGCCTGAAGCTTTCTTT.

This clonotype has more than one count but fewer than ten. This chain uses TRBV4-3 with TRBJ2-7, with D possibly matching TRBD2 (7 bases). Germline V gene lookup returns CDR1 LGHNA and CDR2 YSLEER. This CDR3 is built from 15 residues. V was shortened by 0 bases and J by 3 bases, with 12 bases between the two germline ends. The DNA of the CDR3 is TGCGCCAGCAGCCAAGATTGGGGAGGGGGCTACGAGCAGTACTTC. Amino acids: CASSQDWGGGYEQYF.

A remark on this clonotype: A much bigger clone sits one base away, suggesting this may be a read error. The chain is built from TRBV7-2 and TRBJ2-7; D is unclear. The CDR3 spans 13 residues. Germline lookup yields CDR1 SGHTA and CDR2 FQGNSA. CDR3 nucleotide sequence: TGTGCCGGCAGCATCAGCCCCTCCTACGAGCAGTACTTC. Translated, it gives CAGSISPSYEQYF.

This clonotype was seen repeatedly, ten times or more. CDR3 amino acids: CSVQRWISEAFF. The CDR3 nucleotides are TGCAGCGTTCAACGGTGGATTAGTGAAGCTTTCTTT. The rearrangement links TRBV29-1 to TRBJ1-1; no definite D call. The CDR3 runs to 12 residues. V gave up 5 bases and J gave up 7 bases, with 14 bases separating them. Germline CDR1 is SQVTM and CDR2 is ANQGSEA. The full variable domain, its missing parts supplied by reference TRBV29-1 and TRBJ1-1, is SAVISQKPSRDICQRGTSLTIQCQVDSQVTMMFWYRQQPGQSLTLIATANQGSEATYESGFVIDKFPISRPNLTFSTLTVSNMSPEDSSIYLCSVQRWISEAFFGQGTRLTVV.

This clonotype appeared many times. The rearrangement uses TRBV7-2 and TRBJ2-7, with no clear D. The CDR3 is made up of 11 amino acids. Trimming left V 5 bases short and J 2 bases short, with 4 bases between. Germline CDR1 is SGHTA and CDR2 is FQGNSA. In DNA, the CDR3 is TGTGCCAGCAGCCGGACCTACGAGCAGTACTTC. It codes for CASSRTYEQYF.

This clonotype was found many times. The chain links TRBV19 to TRBJ1-2, with 8 bases lining up with TRBD1. CDR1 is LNHDA and CDR2 is SQIVND in the germline V gene (reference sequence). This CDR3 has 12 amino acids. V was pared by 5 bases and J by 7 bases, with 3 bases of the junction left unmatched. The CDR3 nucleotides are TGTGCCAGTAGTCGGACAGGGTCTGGCTACACCTTC. It translates to CASSRTGSGYTF.

In its sample, this clonotype was seen many times. V is TRBV10-3 and J is TRBJ1-1; D is unclear. Looked up from germline, CDR1 is ENHRY and CDR2 is SYGVKD. V lost 4 bases and J 5 bases, leaving 14 bases between the germline ends. The CDR3 is 14 residues long. CDR3 sequence reads: CAISARGGETEAFF. The CDR3 DNA is TGTGCCATCAGTGCCCGGGGAGGAGAGACTGAAGCTTTCTTT.

Many counts were recorded for this clonotype. The chain employs TRBV7-9 and TRBJ1-1, with D maybe TRBD1 (5 bases). The CDR3 has 12 residues. CDR1 is SEHNR and CDR2 is FQNEAQ in the germline V gene (reference sequence). Trimming stripped 5 bases from V and 11 bases from J, with 15 bases between. The CDR3 DNA follows: TGTGCCAGCAGCACCGTGTGGGGGGAGGCTTTCTTT. Its protein is CASSTVWGEAFF.

There are many counts of this clonotype. The chain joins TRBV10-3 to TRBJ2-7; D unresolved. V was shortened by 3 bases and J by 7 bases, with 7 bases between the two germline ends. Germline V lookup: CDR1 ENHRY, CDR2 SYGVKD. This CDR3 comprises 11 residues. Here the CDR3 DNA reads TGTGCCATCAGTGATAGCTTAGAGCAGTACTTC. Translation gives CAISDSLEQYF.

This clonotype has only a few counts. The junction and the germline gene differ at one end; a read error may be behind it. The chain recombines TRBV10-3 with TRBJ1-6; no clear D gene. The germline CDR1 and CDR2 sequences are ENHRY and SYGVKD. This CDR3 comprises 15 residues. The CDR3 protein is CASSERGLFNSPLHF. CDR3 nucleotides: TGTGCCAGCAGTGAGCGGGGTTTGTTCAATTCACCCCTCCACTTT.

In its sample, this clonotype was seen many times. For the CDR3, the DNA is TGTGCCAGCAGTGAATCCAGCCGGCAGGAAAAACTGTTTTTT. It codes for CASSESSRQEKLFF. The J gene is TRBJ1-4, the V gene TRBV2; D unclear. The CDR3 contains 14 residues. The V gene lost 2 bases and the J gene lost 8 bases, with 12 bases spanning the gap. The germline CDR1 and CDR2 sequences are SNHLY and FYNNEI.

The chain is built from TRBV2 and TRBJ1-2; unclear D gene. Germline V gene lookup returns CDR1 SNHLY and CDR2 FYNNEI. Trimming took off 5 bases at V and 5 bases at J, with 18 bases between the two ends. CDR3 length equals 15 residues. CDR3 bases: TGTGCCAGCAGTTTGGGCGGGGAGGCGAGGTATGGCTACACCTTC. It yields the protein CASSLGGEARYGYTF.

The chain is built from TRBV19 and TRBJ1-5, with a weak D call TRBD1 (6 bases). V was cut by 1 base and J by 3 bases, with 13 bases left in between. The CDR3 is 16 residues long. Germline V lookup: CDR1 LNHDA, CDR2 SQIVND (reference sequence). This CDR3 reads CASSIGGGANNQPQHF. The CDR3 region has the DNA TGTGCCAGTAGTATAGGGGGGGGGGCGAACAATCAGCCCCAGCATTTT.

In its sample, this clonotype was seen a few times. The rearrangement joins TRBV5-1 to TRBJ2-7; a possible D gene is TRBD1 (5 bases). The V end was cut by 0 bases, the J end by 4 bases, with 14 bases between. Germline CDR1 reads SGHRS; CDR2 reads YFSETQ. CDR3 length: 15 amino acids. The CDR3 DNA follows: TGCGCCAGCAGCTTGGAGCTCCCAGGGCCTTACGAGCAGTACTTC. It translates to CASSLELPGPYEQYF.

This chain uses TRBV20-1 with TRBJ2-7; the D gene is possibly TRBD2 (6 bases). The ends were cut back, 5 bases at V and 2 bases at J, with 13 bases in the middle. There are 13 residues in the CDR3. The germline V gene has CDR1 DFQATT and CDR2 SNEGSKA (reference sequence). The CDR3 bases are TGCAGTGCTGGGCCGGGAGAAGCCTACGAGCAGTACTTC. Its protein product is CSAGPGEAYEQYF.

V gene TRBV9 combines with J gene TRBJ1-5, with TRBD1 identical over 8 bases. CDR3 length: 16 residues. The germline V gene encodes CDR1 SGDLS and CDR2 YYNGEE. V lost 3 bases, J lost 3 bases, and 8 bases stayed unmatched. In nucleotides, the CDR3 is TGTGCCAGCAGCGGGGGGCAGGGGGCAACCAATCAGCCCCAGCATTTT. This gives the protein CASSGGQGATNQPQHF. Supplemented by reference TRBV9 and TRBJ1-5, the full variable domain reads DSGVTQTPKHLITATGQRVTLRCSPRSGDLSVYWYQQSLDQGLQFLIQYYNGEERAKGNILERFSAQQFPDLHSELNLSSLELGDSALYFCASSGGQGATNQPQHFGDGTRLSIL.

V and J are TRBV7-6 and TRBJ2-3; 7 bases agree with TRBD2. CDR1 and CDR2 from the germline V gene are SGHVS and FNYEAQ. V trimming: 2 bases; J trimming: 1 base; junction bases outside the gene matches: 6. The CDR3 has 16 residues. DNA of the CDR3: TGTGCCAGCAGCTTAATGCTAGGGAGGGGCACAGATACGCAGTATTTT. This sequence encodes CASSLMLGRGTDTQYF.

The sample holds a few counts of this clonotype. The V and J genes are TRBV5-6 and TRBJ2-6; the D gene could be TRBD1 or TRBD2 (5 bases each). There are 16 residues in the CDR3. Trimming took off 4 bases at V and 0 bases at J, with 11 bases between the two ends. From germline, CDR1 is SGHDT and CDR2 YYEEEE. The DNA of the CDR3 is TGTGCCAGCAGCCCGGTGGGGGTCTCTGGGGCCAACGTCCTGACTTTC. The encoded protein is CASSPVGVSGANVLTF. The whole variable domain, filled in from reference TRBV5-6 and TRBJ2-6, reads DAGVTQSPTHLIKTRGQQVTLRCSPKSGHDTVSWYQQALGQGPQFIFQYYEEEERQRGNFPDRFSGHQFPNYSSELNVNALLLGDSALYLCASSPVGVSGANVLTFGAGSRLTVL.

This clonotype was seen ten or more times. V is TRBV5-1 and J is TRBJ2-7; D is uncertain. Per germline, CDR1 SGHRS and CDR2 YFSETQ. V was pared by 5 bases and J by 5 bases, with 5 bases between. The CDR3 consists of 10 residues. The CDR3 nucleotides read TGCGCCAGCAGGTTACACGAGCAGTACTTC. Translation gives CASRLHEQYF.

This clonotype was counted many times. The chain carries TRBV7-9 and TRBJ2-2; 8 bases match TRBD1. Germline V gives CDR1 SEHNR, CDR2 FQNEAQ (reference sequence). This CDR3 spans 14 amino acids. With V trimmed by 4 bases and J by 5 bases, 3 bases remained unmatched. CDR3 DNA: TGTGCCAGCAGCTGGGACAGGTTGACCGGGGAGCTGTTTTTT. Translating it yields CASSWDRLTGELFF.

The chain employs TRBV5-5 and TRBJ2-7; D remains ambiguous. The germline V gene encodes CDR1 SGHKS and CDR2 YYEKEE (reference sequence). V dropped 3 bases and J dropped 6 bases, with 13 bases sitting between them. CDR3 length equals 13 residues. DNA of the CDR3: TGTGCCAGCAGCTACCAAAGCGTATTCGAGCAGTACTTC. It yields the protein CASSYQSVFEQYF.

For this clonotype: This may be a read error, as it is one base from a much larger clone. The chain has TRBV2 and TRBJ1-1, with D maybe TRBD1 (5 bases). CDR3 length: 12 amino acids. V lost 7 bases and J lost 7, with 13 bases in between. The germline V gene encodes CDR1 SNHLY and CDR2 FYNNEI. DNA of the CDR3: TGTGCCAGCATGGGTTGGGGGTATGAAGCTTTCTTT. This gives the protein CASMGWGYEAFF. The whole variable domain, filled in from reference TRBV2 and TRBJ1-1, reads EPEVTQTPSHQVTQMGQEVILRCVPISNHLYFYWYRQILGQKVEFLVSFYNNEISEKSEIFDDQFSVERPDGSNFTLKIRSTKLEDSAMYFCASMGWGYEAFFGQGTRLTVV.

This clonotype was counted once. At one of its ends the junction is not consistent with the germline gene, which may arise from a read error. The chain combines TRBV20-1 with TRBJ1-3; maybe TRBD1 (6 bases). The germline gives CDR1 DFQATT, CDR2 SNEGSKA (reference sequence). The CDR3 runs to 14 residues. This CDR3 reads CSAQQGLFENAIYF. CDR3 bases: TGCAGTGCTCAACAGGGTCTTTTTGAAAACGCCATATATTTT.

Only a few counts were recorded for this clonotype. It may be a read error: a sequence one base away is much more abundant. The chain couples TRBV12-3 or TRBV12-4 to TRBJ1-2; D is unclear. This CDR3 has 12 amino acids. V was cut by 7 bases and J by 7 bases, with 13 bases left in between. The chain's CDR3 is CASTLSGSGYTF. The CDR3 DNA is TGTGCCAGCACGTTGTCGGGCTCTGGCTACACCTTC.